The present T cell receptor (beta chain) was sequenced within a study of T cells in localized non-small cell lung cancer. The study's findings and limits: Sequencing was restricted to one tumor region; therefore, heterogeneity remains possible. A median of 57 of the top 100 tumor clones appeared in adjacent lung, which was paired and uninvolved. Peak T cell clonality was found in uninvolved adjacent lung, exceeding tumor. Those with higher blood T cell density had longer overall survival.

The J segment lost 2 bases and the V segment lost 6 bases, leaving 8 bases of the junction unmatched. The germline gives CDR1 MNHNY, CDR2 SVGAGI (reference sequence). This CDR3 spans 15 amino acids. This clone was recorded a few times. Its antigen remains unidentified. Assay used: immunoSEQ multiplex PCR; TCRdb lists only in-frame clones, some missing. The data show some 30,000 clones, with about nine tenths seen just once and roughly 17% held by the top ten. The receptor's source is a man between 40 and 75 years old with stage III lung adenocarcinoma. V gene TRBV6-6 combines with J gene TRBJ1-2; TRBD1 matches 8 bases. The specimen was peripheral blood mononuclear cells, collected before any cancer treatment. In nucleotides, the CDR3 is TGTGCCAGCAGCGCGGTACAGGGGGGGAACTATGGCTACACCTTC. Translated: CASSAVQGGNYGYTF.